This TCR beta chain was captured in a study of T cell repertoires in cytomegalovirus infection. Study as a whole: Evidence of both CMV infection and a matching HLA type came from public TCR beta signatures. Points from the study as a whole: HLA-C-restricted CMV clonotypes gave the most frequent clonotype in two of eight donors.

TCRdb re-called the reads with MiXCR, one entry per CDR3 protein. The sample holds about 490,000 distinct CDR3 sequences, more than 15% seen once. Worth noting for this clonotype: The antigen is not known.

J gave up 3 bases and V 3 bases, and 1 base lay outside the gene matches. In germline, CDR1 is LNHDA, CDR2 SQIVND (reference sequence). The CDR3 totals 14 residues. The chain employs TRBV19 and TRBJ2-7; 11 nucleotides align to TRBD1. This receptor was taken from a human donor in good health (CMV status not recorded). Some clones in this sample may be carry-over from other donors' samples. The material sequenced was CD8+ T cells from PBMCs. The CDR3 loop reads CASSMGTGGYEQYF. For the CDR3, the DNA is TGTGCCAGTAGTATGGGGACAGGGGGCTACGAGCAGTACTTC. Looking up the rest from reference TRBV19 and TRBJ2-7 gives the full variable domain: DGGITQSPKYLFRKEGQNVTLSCEQNLNHDAMYWYRQDPGQGLRLIYYSQIVNDFQKGDIAEGYSVSREKKESFPLTVTSAQKNPTAFYLCASSMGTGGYEQYFGPGTRLTVT.